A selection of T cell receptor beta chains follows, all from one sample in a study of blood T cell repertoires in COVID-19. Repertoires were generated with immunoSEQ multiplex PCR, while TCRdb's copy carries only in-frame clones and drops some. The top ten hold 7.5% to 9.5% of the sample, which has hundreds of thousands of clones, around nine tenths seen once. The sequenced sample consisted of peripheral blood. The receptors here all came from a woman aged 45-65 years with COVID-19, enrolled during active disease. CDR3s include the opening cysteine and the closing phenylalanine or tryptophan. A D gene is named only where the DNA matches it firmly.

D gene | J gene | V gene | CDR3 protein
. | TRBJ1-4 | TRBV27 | CASSSPGQGPTNEKLFF
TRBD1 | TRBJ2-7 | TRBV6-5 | CASSHRTGGLYEQYF
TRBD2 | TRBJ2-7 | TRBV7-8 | CASSRSSGPYEQYF
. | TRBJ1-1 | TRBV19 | CASSASSEAFF
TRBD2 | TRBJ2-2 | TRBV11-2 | CASSLGGEGLFF
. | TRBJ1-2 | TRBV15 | CATSRDTVGYTF
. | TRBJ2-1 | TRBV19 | CASSIGAYNEQFF
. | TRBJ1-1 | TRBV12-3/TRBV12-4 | CASSLNMEAFF
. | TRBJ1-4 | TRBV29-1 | CSVETGEKLFF
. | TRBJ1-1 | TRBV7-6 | CASSVRGGTEAFF
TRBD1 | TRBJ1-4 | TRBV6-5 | CASSYEAGGAREKLFF
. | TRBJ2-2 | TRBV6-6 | CASSYRRDTGELFF
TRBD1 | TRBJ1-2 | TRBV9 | CASSPPGDRGYNYGYTF
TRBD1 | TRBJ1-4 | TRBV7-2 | CASSLAGTGNEKLFF
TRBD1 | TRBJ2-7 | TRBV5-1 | CASSLWGQGAYEQYF
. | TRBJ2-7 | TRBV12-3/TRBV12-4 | CASSLLNRYEQYF
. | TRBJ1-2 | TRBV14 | CASSQDGAYYGYTF
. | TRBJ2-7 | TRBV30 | CAWGRTGEQYF
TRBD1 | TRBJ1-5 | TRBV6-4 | CASSELQGAGQPQHF
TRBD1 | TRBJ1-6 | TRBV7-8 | CASRGDRVEGSPLHF
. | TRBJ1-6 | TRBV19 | CASSEAANSHSPLHF
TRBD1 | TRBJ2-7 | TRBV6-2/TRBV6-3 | CASSYSGQAGSYEQYF
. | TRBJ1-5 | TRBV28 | CASSLPVWYNQPQHF
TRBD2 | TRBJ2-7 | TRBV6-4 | CASVRGAYEQYF
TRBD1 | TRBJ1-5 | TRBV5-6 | CASSRWDRVGNQPQHF
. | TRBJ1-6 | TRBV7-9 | CASSPSGTKNSPLHF
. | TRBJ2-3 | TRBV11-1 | CASSLGGSTDTQYF
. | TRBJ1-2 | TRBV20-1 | CSATEGGGYTF
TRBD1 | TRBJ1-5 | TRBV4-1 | CASSQGDARDRDQPQHF
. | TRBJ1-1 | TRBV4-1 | CASSHGQGGTEAFF
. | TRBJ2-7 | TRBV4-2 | CASSQDKGFSYEQYF
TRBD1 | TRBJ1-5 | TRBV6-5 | CASSRQGLDQPQHF
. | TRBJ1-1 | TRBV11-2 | CASSHGGTAEAFF
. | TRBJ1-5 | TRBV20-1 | CSASPLATQHF
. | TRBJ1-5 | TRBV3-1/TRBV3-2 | CASSQALGNQPQHF
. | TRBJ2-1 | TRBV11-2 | CASSLDRPSSYNEQFF
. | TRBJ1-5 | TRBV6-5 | CASRRHSNQPQHF
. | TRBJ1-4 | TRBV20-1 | CSASDIGGNEKLFF
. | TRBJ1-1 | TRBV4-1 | CASSQGTQNTEAFF
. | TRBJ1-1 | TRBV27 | CASSRGGTEAFF
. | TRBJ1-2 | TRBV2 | CASSESGQGYGYTF
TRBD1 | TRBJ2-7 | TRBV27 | CASRRQGSYEQYF
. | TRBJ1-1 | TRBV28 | CASSSVSRGNTEAFF
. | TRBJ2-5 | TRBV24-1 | CATSASGETQYF
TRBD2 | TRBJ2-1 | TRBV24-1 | CATSAPSGGSYNEQFF
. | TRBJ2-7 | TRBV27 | CASSYDPRHLYEQYF
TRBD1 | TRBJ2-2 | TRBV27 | CASNPGQGLNTGELFF
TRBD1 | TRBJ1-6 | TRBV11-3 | CASSEDRDSPLHF
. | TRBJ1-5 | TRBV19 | CASSIEGRLGNQPQHF
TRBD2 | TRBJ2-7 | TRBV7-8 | CASSLRRAGGLAYEQYF
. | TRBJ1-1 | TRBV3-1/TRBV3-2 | CASSRDTFEAFF
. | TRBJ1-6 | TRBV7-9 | CASSLGQENSPLHF
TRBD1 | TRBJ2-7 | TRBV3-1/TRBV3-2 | CASSPGTGALYEQYF
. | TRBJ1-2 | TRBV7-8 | CASSFDTYYGYTF
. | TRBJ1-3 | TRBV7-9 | CASSLEVRGTIYF
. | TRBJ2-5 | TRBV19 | CASSMGGGSETQYF
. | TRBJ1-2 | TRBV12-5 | CASGLAPPSNYGYTF
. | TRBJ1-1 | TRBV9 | CASSSSRGIAEAFF
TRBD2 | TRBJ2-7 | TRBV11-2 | CASSFSSGGGYEQYF
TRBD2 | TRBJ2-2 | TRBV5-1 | CASSPGLGAFVTGELFF